The 5 T cell receptor beta chains given below trace back to one sample, sequenced in a study of blood T cell repertoires in COVID-19. Assay used: immunoSEQ multiplex PCR; TCRdb lists only in-frame clones, some missing. The sample lists approximately 71,000 clones, more than 60% occurring once. Sequenced sample: peripheral blood. These TCRs come from a human donor in a cohort sampled during active COVID-19.

The chain employs TRBV6-5 and TRBJ2-5, with TRBD1 matching over 8 bases. CDR3 length: 15 residues. The J segment lost 0 bases and the V segment lost 7 bases, leaving 7 bases of the junction unmatched. The germline V gene encodes CDR1 MNHEY and CDR2 SVGAGI. The CDR3 DNA follows: TGTGCCAGCATCTTGACAGGGGAGTACCAAGAGACCCAGTACTTC. This gives the protein CASILTGEYQETQYF.

V gene TRBV6-5 combines with J gene TRBJ2-7, with TRBD1 matching 7 bases. Germline assignment: CDR1 MNHEY and CDR2 SVGAGI. The ends lost 5 bases at V and 4 bases at J; junction bases unmatched: 8. The CDR3 runs to 14 residues. This chain's CDR3 is CASSITGQTYEQYF. In DNA, the CDR3 is TGTGCCAGCAGTATTACGGGACAGACGTACGAGCAGTACTTC.

This chain joins TRBV6-2 or TRBV6-3 and TRBJ2-3, with 8 bases matching TRBD2. The V gene end was trimmed by 6 bases and the J gene end by 6 bases; junction bases not matched to a gene: 17. There are 17 residues in the CDR3. Germline values: CDR1 MNHEY, CDR2 SVGEGT. In DNA form, the CDR3 reads TGTGCCAGCAGCCTATCCCGATGGCGGGGGGCCAGGGATACGCAGTATTTT. It codes for CASSLSRWRGARDTQYF.

This chain links TRBV4-3 with TRBJ2-3; TRBD1 is a possible D gene (6 bases). This CDR3 region has 15 residues. Trimming cost V 1 base and J 2 bases, with 10 bases left between them. CDR1 LGHNA and CDR2 YSLEER come from the germline V gene. The CDR3 reads CASSQAGQNTDTQYF. Written as DNA, the CDR3 is TGCGCCAGCAGCCAAGCCGGACAGAACACAGATACGCAGTATTTT.

The chain couples TRBV28 to TRBJ1-1; D not resolved. The CDR3 loop spans 14 amino acids. The V end was cut by 6 bases, the J end by 8 bases, with 19 bases between. CDR1 and CDR2 from the germline V gene are MDHEN and SYDVKM. The chain's CDR3 is CASSIGVTGSEAFF. The CDR3 bases are TGTGCCAGCAGCATTGGGGTGACGGGATCGGAAGCTTTCTTT.